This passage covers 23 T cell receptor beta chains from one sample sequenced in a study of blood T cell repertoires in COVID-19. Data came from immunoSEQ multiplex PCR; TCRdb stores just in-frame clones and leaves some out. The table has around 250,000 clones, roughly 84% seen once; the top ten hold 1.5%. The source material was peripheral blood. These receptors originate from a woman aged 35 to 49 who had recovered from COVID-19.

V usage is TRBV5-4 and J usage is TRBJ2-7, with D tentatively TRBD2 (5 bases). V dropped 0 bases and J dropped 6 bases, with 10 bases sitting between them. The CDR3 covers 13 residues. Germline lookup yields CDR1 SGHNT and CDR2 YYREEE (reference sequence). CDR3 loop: CASSLESGFEQYF. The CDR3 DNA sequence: TGTGCCAGCAGCTTGGAGTCGGGGTTCGAGCAGTACTTC. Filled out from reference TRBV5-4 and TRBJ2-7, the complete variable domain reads ETGVTQSPTHLIKTRGQQVTLRCSSQSGHNTVSWYQQALGQGPQFIFQYYREEENGRGNFPPRFSGLQFPNYSSELNVNALELDDSALYLCASSLESGFEQYFGPGTRLTVT.

The CDR3 DNA is TGTGCCACTCAGGGGGGCTCCTACGAGCAGTACTTC. Its translation: CATQGGSYEQYF. J is TRBJ2-7 and V is TRBV10-3; D perhaps matches TRBD1 (7 bases). This CDR3 comprises 12 residues. V lost 10 bases, J lost 0 bases, and 10 bases lay in between. Germline-derived CDR1 and CDR2 are ENHRY and SYGVKD.

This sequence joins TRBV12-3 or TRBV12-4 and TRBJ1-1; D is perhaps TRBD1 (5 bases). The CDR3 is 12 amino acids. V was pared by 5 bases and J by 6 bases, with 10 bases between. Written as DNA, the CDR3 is TGTGCCAGCAGTCTCAGGGTCCCTGAAGCTTTCTTT. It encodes CASSLRVPEAFF.

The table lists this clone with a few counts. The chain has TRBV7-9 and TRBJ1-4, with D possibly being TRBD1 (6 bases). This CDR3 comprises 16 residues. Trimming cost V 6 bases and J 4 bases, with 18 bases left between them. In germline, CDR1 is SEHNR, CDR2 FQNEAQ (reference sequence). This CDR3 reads CASSLGLGQSNEKLFF. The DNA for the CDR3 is TGTGCCAGCAGTCTTGGTCTCGGACAGAGTAATGAAAAACTGTTTTTT.

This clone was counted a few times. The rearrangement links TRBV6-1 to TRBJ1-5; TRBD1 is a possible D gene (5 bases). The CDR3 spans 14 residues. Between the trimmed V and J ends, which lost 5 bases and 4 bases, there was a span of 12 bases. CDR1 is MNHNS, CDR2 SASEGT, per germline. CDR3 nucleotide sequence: TGTGCCAGCAGTCTAGTGGCAGGGAATCAGCCCCAGCATTTT. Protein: CASSLVAGNQPQHF.

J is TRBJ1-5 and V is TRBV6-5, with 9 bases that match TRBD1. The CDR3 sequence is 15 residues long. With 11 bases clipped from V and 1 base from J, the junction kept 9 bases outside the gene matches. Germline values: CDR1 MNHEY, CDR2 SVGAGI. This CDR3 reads CAFDRDRESNQPQHF. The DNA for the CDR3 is TGTGCCTTCGACCGGGACAGGGAAAGCAATCAGCCCCAGCATTTT.

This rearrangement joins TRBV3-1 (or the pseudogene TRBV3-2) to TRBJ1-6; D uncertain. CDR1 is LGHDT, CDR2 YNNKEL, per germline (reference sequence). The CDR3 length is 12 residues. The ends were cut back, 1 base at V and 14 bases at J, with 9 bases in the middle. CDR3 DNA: TGTGCCAGCAGCCAAGGCCAGCGGTCCCTCCACTTT. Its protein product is CASSQGQRSLHF.

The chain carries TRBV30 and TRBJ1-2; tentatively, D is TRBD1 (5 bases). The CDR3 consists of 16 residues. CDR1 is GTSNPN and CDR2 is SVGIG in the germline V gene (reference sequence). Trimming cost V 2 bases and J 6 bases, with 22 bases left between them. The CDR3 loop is CAWSTNSDNYLHGYTF. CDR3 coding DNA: TGTGCCTGGAGTACGAACTCGGACAATTATCTCCATGGCTACACCTTC.

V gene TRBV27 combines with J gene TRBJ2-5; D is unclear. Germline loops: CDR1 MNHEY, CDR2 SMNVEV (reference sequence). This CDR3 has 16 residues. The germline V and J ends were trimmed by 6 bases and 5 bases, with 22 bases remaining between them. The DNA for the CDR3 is TGTGCCAGCAGACGTCGTAAGACATCCCTTGTGGAGACCCAGTACTTC. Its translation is CASRRRKTSLVETQYF.

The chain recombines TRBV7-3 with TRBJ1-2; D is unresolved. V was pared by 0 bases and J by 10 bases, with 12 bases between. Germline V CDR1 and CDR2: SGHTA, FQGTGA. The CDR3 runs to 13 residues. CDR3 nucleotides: TGTGCCAGCAGCTTAACGCCCGGGTCCCACTACACCTTC. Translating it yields CASSLTPGSHYTF. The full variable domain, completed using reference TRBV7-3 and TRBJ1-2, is GAGVSQTPSNKVTEKGKYVELRCDPISGHTALYWYRQSLGQGPEFLIYFQGTGAADDSGLPNDRFFAVRPEGSVSTLKIQRTERGDSAVYLCASSLTPGSHYTFGSGTRLTVV.

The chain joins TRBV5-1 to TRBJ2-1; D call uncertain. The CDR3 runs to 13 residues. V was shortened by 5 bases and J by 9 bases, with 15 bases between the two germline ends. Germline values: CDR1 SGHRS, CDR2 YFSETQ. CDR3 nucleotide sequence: TGCGCCAGCAGACCTCCCGGGTCCCTTGAGCAGTTCTTC. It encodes CASRPPGSLEQFF.

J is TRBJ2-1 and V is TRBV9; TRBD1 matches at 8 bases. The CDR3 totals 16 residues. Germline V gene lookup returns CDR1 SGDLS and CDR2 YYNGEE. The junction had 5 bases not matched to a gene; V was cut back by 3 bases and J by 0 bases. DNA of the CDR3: TGTGCCAGCAGCGGACGGACAGGGAGCTCCTACAATGAGCAGTTCTTC. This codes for CASSGRTGSSYNEQFF. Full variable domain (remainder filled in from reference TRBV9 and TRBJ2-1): DSGVTQTPKHLITATGQRVTLRCSPRSGDLSVYWYQQSLDQGLQFLIQYYNGEERAKGNILERFSAQQFPDLHSELNLSSLELGDSALYFCASSGRTGSSYNEQFFGPGTRLTVL.

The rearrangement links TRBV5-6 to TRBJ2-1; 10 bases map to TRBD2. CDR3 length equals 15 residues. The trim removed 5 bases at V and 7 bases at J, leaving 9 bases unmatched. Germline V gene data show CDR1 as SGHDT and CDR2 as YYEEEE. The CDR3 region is CASSSSGGAGNEQFF. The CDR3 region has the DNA TGTGCCAGCAGTTCCAGCGGGGGGGCAGGGAATGAGCAGTTCTTC. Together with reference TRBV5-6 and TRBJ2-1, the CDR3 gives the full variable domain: DAGVTQSPTHLIKTRGQQVTLRCSPKSGHDTVSWYQQALGQGPQFIFQYYEEEERQRGNFPDRFSGHQFPNYSSELNVNALLLGDSALYLCASSSSGGAGNEQFFGPGTRLTVL.

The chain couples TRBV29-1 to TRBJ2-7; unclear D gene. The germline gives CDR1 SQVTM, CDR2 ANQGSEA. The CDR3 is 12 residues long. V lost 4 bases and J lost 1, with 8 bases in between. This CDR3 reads CSVGDLSYEQYF. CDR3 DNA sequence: TGCAGCGTTGGAGACCTTTCCTACGAGCAGTACTTC.

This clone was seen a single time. The CDR3 here is CASSSRQISSTDTQYF. The CDR3 DNA reads TGCGCCAGCAGCTCCAGACAGATTTCTAGCACAGATACGCAGTATTTT. The chain uses TRBV5-1 and TRBJ2-3; the D gene is possibly TRBD1 (5 bases). This CDR3 spans 16 amino acids. Deletions cut 3 bases from V and 0 bases from J, with 14 bases between. CDR1 SGHRS and CDR2 YFSETQ come from the germline V gene.

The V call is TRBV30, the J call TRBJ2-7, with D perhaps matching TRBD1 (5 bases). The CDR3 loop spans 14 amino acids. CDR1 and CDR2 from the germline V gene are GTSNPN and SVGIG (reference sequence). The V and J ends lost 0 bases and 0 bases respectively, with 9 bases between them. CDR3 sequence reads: CAWSVKGPSYEQYF. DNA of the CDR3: TGTGCCTGGAGTGTAAAGGGGCCCTCCTACGAGCAGTACTTC. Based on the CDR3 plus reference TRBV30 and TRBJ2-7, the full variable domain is SQTIHQWPATLVQPVGSPLSLECTVEGTSNPNLYWYRQAAGRGLQLLFYSVGIGQISSEVPQNLSASRPQDRQFILSSKKLLLSDSGFYLCAWSVKGPSYEQYFGPGTRLTVT.

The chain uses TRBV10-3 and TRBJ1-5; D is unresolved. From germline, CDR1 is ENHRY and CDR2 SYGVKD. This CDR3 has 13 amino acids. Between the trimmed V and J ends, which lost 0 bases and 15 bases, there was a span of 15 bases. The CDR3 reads CAISESPGYRSHF. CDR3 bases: TGTGCCATCAGTGAGTCCCCGGGATACCGCTCGCATTTT.

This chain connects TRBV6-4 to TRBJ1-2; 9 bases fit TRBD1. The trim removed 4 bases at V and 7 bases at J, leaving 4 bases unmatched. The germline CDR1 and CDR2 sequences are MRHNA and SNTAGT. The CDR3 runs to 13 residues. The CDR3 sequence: CASSAGQGLGYTF. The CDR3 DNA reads TGTGCCAGCAGTGCTGGACAGGGGCTTGGCTACACCTTC.

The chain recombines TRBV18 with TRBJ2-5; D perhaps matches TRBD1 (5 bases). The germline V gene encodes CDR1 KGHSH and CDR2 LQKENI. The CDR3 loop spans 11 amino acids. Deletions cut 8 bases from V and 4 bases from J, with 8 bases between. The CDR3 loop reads CASRQGETQYF. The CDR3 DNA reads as TGTGCCAGCCGGCAGGGAGAGACCCAGTACTTC. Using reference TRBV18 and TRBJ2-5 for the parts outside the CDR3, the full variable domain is NAGVMQNPRHLVRRRGQEARLRCSPMKGHSHVYWYRQLPEEGLKFMVYLQKENIIDESGMPKERFSAEFPKEGPSILRIQQVVRGDSAAYFCASRQGETQYFGPGTRLLVL.

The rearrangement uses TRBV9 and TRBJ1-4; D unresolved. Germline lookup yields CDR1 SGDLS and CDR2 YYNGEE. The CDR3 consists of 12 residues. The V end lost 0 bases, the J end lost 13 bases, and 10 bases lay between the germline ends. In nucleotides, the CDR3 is TGTGCCAGCAGCGTAGGGACGGGGAGACTGTTTTTT. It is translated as CASSVGTGRLFF.

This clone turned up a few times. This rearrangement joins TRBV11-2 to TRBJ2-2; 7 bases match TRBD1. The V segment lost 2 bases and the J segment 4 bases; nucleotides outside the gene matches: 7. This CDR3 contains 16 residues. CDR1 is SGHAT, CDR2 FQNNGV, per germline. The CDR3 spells CASSLPTGAGTGELFF. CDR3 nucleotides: TGTGCCAGCAGCTTACCAACAGGGGCGGGCACCGGGGAGCTGTTTTTT.

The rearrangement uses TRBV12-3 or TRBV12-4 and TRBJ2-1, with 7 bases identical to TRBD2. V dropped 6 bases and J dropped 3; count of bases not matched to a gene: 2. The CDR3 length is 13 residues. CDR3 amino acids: CASRPGGYNEQFF. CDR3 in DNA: TGTGCCAGCAGGCCGGGGGGCTACAATGAGCAGTTCTTC.

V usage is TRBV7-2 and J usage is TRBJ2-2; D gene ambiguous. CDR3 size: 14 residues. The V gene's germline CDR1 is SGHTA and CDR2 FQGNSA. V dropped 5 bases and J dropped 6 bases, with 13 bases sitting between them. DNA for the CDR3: TGTGCCAGCAGCCTCCCAGACCGGGCCGGGGAGCTGTTTTTT. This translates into CASSLPDRAGELFF. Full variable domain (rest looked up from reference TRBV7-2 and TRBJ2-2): GAGVSQSPSNKVTEKGKDVELRCDPISGHTALYWYRQSLGQGLEFLIYFQGNSAPDKSGLPSDRFSAERTGGSVSTLTIQRTQQEDSAVYLCASSLPDRAGELFFGEGSRLTVL.